This TCR beta chain was identified during a study of blood T cell repertoires in COVID-19. Study in general: Sites across the United States, Italy and Spain contributed samples from acute and convalescent COVID-19. Sources were T cells, B-cell-depleted T cells, or PBMCs; the material itself was cDNA or gDNA.

The V gene lost 8 bases and the J gene lost 10 bases, with 18 bases spanning the gap. Germline V gene sequence: CDR1 MGHRA, CDR2 YSYEKL. The CDR3 spans 14 residues. Authors' processing steps: It was from reference gene primer amplification that nucleated cell counts were estimated. Clones were read by immunoSEQ multiplex PCR, and TCRdb kept only the in-frame ones, dropping some. D and trimming were read from the DNA, whereas the V and J calls and clone size are those reported in that table. The sample includes approximately 150,000 clones, over 80% of them seen just once. The V call is TRBV4-1, the J call TRBJ1-6; a weak D match, TRBD1 (5 bases). The TCR sequence derives from a woman aged 60-70 years who had recovered from COVID-19. Sequences were obtained from peripheral blood. The CDR3: CASSIGQGGSPLHF. As DNA, the CDR3 is TGCGCCAGCTCGATAGGACAAGGCGGATCACCCCTCCACTTT.